Here is one T cell receptor (beta chain) with its context. Its target is unknown. The sample is drawn from a study of human T cells and chemical hapten exposure. TCRdb reprocessed the RACE reads with MiXCR, giving one entry per CDR3 protein. The sample records some 150,000 distinct CDR3 sequences, 10% to 15% being singletons. Sample time point: patch test 2, 6 weeks after DPC sensitization. The treatment is: therapeutic diphenylcyclopropenone sensitization with weekly scalp DPC. Overall study results and limits: Significantly more large CDR3 similarity clusters were formed by expanded TCRs than by controls.

Germline trimming cut 1 base from V and 6 bases from J; bases unmatched to any gene: 9. The CDR3 loop spans 17 amino acids. Germline loops: CDR1 LGHNA, CDR2 YNFKEQ. The chain joins TRBV4-2 to TRBJ2-3; 11 bases line up with TRBD2. The sample consisted of whole blood, taken in connection with sensitization to the hapten diphenylcyclopropenone (DPC). The sequence was collected from a woman aged 45-59 years with alopecia areata. Some clones in this sample may be carry-over from other donors' samples. In nucleotides, the CDR3 is TGTGCCAGCAGCCAAGGCCTCCTAGCGGGAGGTGCGGATACGCAGTATTTT. Its translation: CASSQGLLAGGADTQYF.